These 16 T cell receptor beta chains originate from one sample sequenced in a study of shared clonotypes between healthy human individuals. Some clones are missing from TCRdb's copy, which holds only in-frame ones; the method was immunoSEQ multiplex PCR. Of just over 2,000,000 clones listed, approximately 94% were seen once; the top ten hold about 1.1%. Terminally differentiated effector memory CD45RA+ cells were excluded by CCR7 positive selection of CD45RO-negative cells. Sequenced material: naive CD8+ T cells sorted from blood. Source of these receptors: a man aged 18 to 30 in good health.

On this clone itself: At the DNA level, this CDR3 is encoded by other sequences in the same sample as well. The chain is built from TRBV19 and TRBJ2-1, with unresolved D. The CDR3 has 12 residues. V shed 3 bases and J shed 4 bases, with 4 bases lying between them. Germline V CDR1 and CDR2: LNHDA, SQIVND (reference sequence). CDR3 region: CASSMGYNEQFF. DNA for the CDR3: TGTGCCAGTAGTATGGGTTACAATGAGCAGTTCTTC.

This clone has just a few counts. CDR3 protein: CASSFLGDSPLHF. CDR3 in DNA: TGTGCCAGCAGTTTCCTGGGGGATTCACCCCTCCACTTT. The V call is TRBV27, the J call TRBJ1-6; a possible D gene is TRBD1 (5 bases). The CDR3 has 13 residues. Trimming removed 3 bases from V and 8 bases from J, with 8 bases in between. Germline V gene data show CDR1 as MNHEY and CDR2 as SMNVEV (reference sequence).

J is TRBJ2-1 and V is TRBV7-6, with D possibly TRBD1 on 7 matching bases. Germline values: CDR1 SGHVS, CDR2 FNYEAQ. This CDR3 has 14 residues. Trimming removed 5 bases at V and 4 bases at J, with 12 bases between. The DNA for the CDR3 is TGTGCCAGCAGCCAATCAGGGGGGTACAATGAGCAGTTCTTC. Its translation: CASSQSGGYNEQFF. Complete variable domain (other parts from reference TRBV7-6 and TRBJ2-1): GAGVSQSPRYKVTKRGQDVALRCDPISGHVSLYWYRQALGQGPEFLTYFNYEAQQDKSGLPNDRFSAERPEGSISTLTIQRTEQRDSAMYRCASSQSGGYNEQFFGPGTRLTVL.

The chain couples TRBV6-4 to TRBJ1-6; 8 bases are a match to TRBD1. V dropped 1 base and J dropped 9; count of bases not matched to a gene: 5. The CDR3 length is 15 residues. Germline V gene sequence: CDR1 MRHNA, CDR2 SNTAGT. The CDR3 region is CASSDWAGGGSPLHF. The CDR3 DNA reads TGTGCCAGCAGTGACTGGGCAGGGGGCGGTTCACCCCTCCACTTT.

The CDR3 is CASSPHPGQGEKNTYEQYF. As DNA, the CDR3 is TGCGCCAGCAGCCCACATCCGGGACAGGGAGAGAAAAATACCTACGAGCAGTACTTC. The V gene is TRBV4-3, the J gene TRBJ2-7; 9 nucleotides align to TRBD1. This CDR3 is built from 19 residues. Trimming took 4 bases from V and 2 from J; bases not matched to a gene: 18. Germline loops: CDR1 LGHNA, CDR2 YSLEER.

This chain uses TRBV2 with TRBJ2-5; 7 positions match TRBD1. This CDR3 is 15 amino acids long. The trim removed 7 bases at V and 5 bases at J, leaving 13 bases unmatched. From germline, CDR1 is SNHLY and CDR2 FYNNEI. The CDR3 sequence is CASNPGTAALETQYF. The CDR3, as DNA: TGTGCCAGCAACCCCGGGACAGCAGCTTTGGAGACCCAGTACTTC.

The chain couples TRBV28 to TRBJ2-7, with D uncertain. The V end was cut by 5 bases, the J end by 3 bases, with 14 bases between. Germline V gene data show CDR1 as MDHEN and CDR2 as SYDVKM. The CDR3 extends over 14 amino acids. The CDR3 reads CASSGVGILYEQYF. In DNA form, the CDR3 reads TGTGCCAGCAGTGGTGTGGGTATACTCTACGAGCAGTACTTC.

The V and J genes are TRBV9 and TRBJ1-2, with D possibly TRBD1 on 5 matching bases. Trimming pared 4 bases from V and 6 bases from J, leaving 13 bases between. The CDR3 runs to 13 residues. Germline V CDR1 and CDR2: SGDLS, YYNGEE. For the CDR3, the DNA is TGTGCCAGCAGCCCAGAGGGGTCGAATGGCTACACCTTC. It encodes CASSPEGSNGYTF.

The chain joins TRBV28 to TRBJ1-2, with a weak D call TRBD1 (5 bases). CDR1 MDHEN and CDR2 SYDVKM come from the germline V gene. V was clipped by 5 bases and J by 4 bases, with 29 bases between them. The CDR3 is 19 amino acids. CDR3 in amino acids: CASSILTFQDTEGVYGYTF. The CDR3, as DNA: TGTGCCAGCAGTATATTGACCTTCCAGGACACAGAGGGAGTCTATGGCTACACCTTC.

The chain employs TRBV2 and TRBJ1-5, with TRBD1 as a possible D gene (6 bases). V lost 3 bases, J lost 15 bases, and 21 bases lay in between. The CDR3 loop spans 14 amino acids. Germline V gives CDR1 SNHLY, CDR2 FYNNEI. CDR3: CASSDLTEGEGLHF. The CDR3 coding sequence is TGTGCCAGCAGTGATCTGACAGAGGGGGAGGGTCTGCATTTT.

On this clone itself: An end of the junction differs from the germline gene, which may be a read error. The CDR3 DNA reads TGTGCCACCTGCAGGGGGCAAGATGGCAATCAGCCCCAGCATTTT. This codes for CATCRGQDGNQPQHF. The V and J genes are TRBV15 and TRBJ1-5, with 8 nucleotides matching TRBD1. The CDR3 sequence is 15 residues long. Germline CDR1 reads LNHNV; CDR2 reads YYDKDF (reference sequence).

This clone is a singleton in its sample. The sample contains more than one DNA sequence encoding this CDR3. V usage is TRBV28 and J usage is TRBJ2-2; a weak D match, TRBD2 (5 bases). Germline loops: CDR1 MDHEN, CDR2 SYDVKM. V was clipped by 2 bases and J by 5 bases, with 9 bases between them. The CDR3 is made up of 14 amino acids. CDR3 region: CASSLPRGTGELFF. The CDR3 nucleotides are TGTGCCAGCAGTTTACCTCGGGGTACCGGGGAGCTGTTTTTT.

In its sample, this clone was seen a few times. The sample has other DNA sequences that encode this CDR3 too. The CDR3 loop reads CASSLGGTGGYEQYF. The CDR3 nucleotides are TGTGCCAGCAGCTTGGGCGGGACAGGGGGCTACGAGCAGTACTTC. The gene calls are TRBV7-3 and TRBJ2-7; 11 bases line up with TRBD1. This CDR3 has 15 residues. From germline, CDR1 is SGHTA and CDR2 FQGTGA. Trimming at V came to 3 bases and at J to 3 bases, leaving 4 bases not matched to a gene.

This clone showed up just once. V is TRBV4-2 and J is TRBJ1-2; no clear D gene. Germline V gene sequence: CDR1 LGHNA, CDR2 YNFKEQ. The germline V and J ends were trimmed by 0 bases and 4 bases, with 18 bases remaining between them. The CDR3 has 17 residues. The CDR3 loop is CASSQDLREGTFYGYTF. CDR3 DNA sequence: TGTGCCAGCAGCCAAGATTTGAGGGAGGGAACATTCTATGGCTACACCTTC.

This clone is a singleton in its sample. The rearrangement joins TRBV28 to TRBJ1-1; D remains unclear. This CDR3 is built from 11 residues. Trimming took off 10 bases at V and 4 bases at J, with 10 bases between the two ends. CDR1 is MDHEN and CDR2 is SYDVKM in the germline V gene. CDR3 bases: TGTGCCACGTCCTTGGGCACTGAAGCTTTCTTT. Translated: CATSLGTEAFF.

The V call is TRBV4-3, the J call TRBJ2-7; 9 bases map to TRBD1. This CDR3 is 14 amino acids long. Germline CDR1 reads LGHNA; CDR2 reads YSLEER. The V gene end was trimmed by 4 bases and the J gene end by 3 bases; junction bases not matched to a gene: 4. The CDR3 DNA reads TGCGCCAGCAGCCGGGACAGGGCTCACTACGAGCAGTACTTC. It encodes CASSRDRAHYEQYF.